This T cell receptor (beta chain) comes out of a study of regulatory T cells in long-lasting Graves disease. The CDR3 runs 13 residues. Per the germline V gene, CDR1 is MDHEN and CDR2 is SYDVKM. Time point meaning: newly diagnosed GD, antithyroid drugs for less than 3 months. The TCR library was prepared using RNA isolated from PBMCs. This clonotype was counted once. A much larger clone differs by one base, so this may be a read error. Building the TCR beta libraries relied on iRepertoire HTBI primers, and CDR3 regions underwent Arm-PCR. TCRdb called the multiplex PCR reads again in MiXCR, with one record for every CDR3 protein. The sample contains over 350,000 distinct CDR3 sequences, 13% to 15% of which appear only once. These data also featured in a second study, about T cells in Graves' hyperthyroidism and ophthalmopathy.

The chain links TRBV28 to TRBJ1-2, with TRBD1 as a possible D gene (5 bases). Sequencing was performed on peripheral blood mononuclear cells (PBMCs), taken at new diagnosis, from a patient treated with antithyroid drugs. The clonotype was recovered from a woman aged 45 to 65 with Graves disease. CDR3 sequence reads: CANSLETQDGYTF. The CDR3 coding sequence is TGTGCCAACAGTTTAGAGACACAGGATGGCTACACCTTC.